The entry that follows covers one T cell receptor (beta chain) sequence. Its antigen remains unknown. Sequencing was performed with immunoSEQ multiplex PCR; in TCRdb, only in-frame clones are kept and a portion is missing. The sample consists of around 2.3 million clones, nearly 97% of them appearing once. This entry belongs to a study of shared clonotypes between healthy human individuals. Study-wide findings and caveats: Non-shared clonotypes displayed generation probabilities falling below those of clonotypes present in all four donors.

CDR3 size: 15 residues. V lost 1 base and J 8 bases, leaving 16 bases between the germline ends. Germline V gene sequence: CDR1 SGHRS, CDR2 YFSETQ. This clonotype was obtained from a man aged 18 to 29 in good health. Sequencing used naive CD4+ T cells sorted from blood. The subset denotes: CD45RA+ positively selected. V and J are TRBV5-1 and TRBJ2-1; D uncertain. This chain's CDR3 is CASSLNSGFTDEQFF. The CDR3 coding sequence is TGCGCCAGCAGCTTGAACTCAGGCTTCACCGATGAGCAGTTCTTC.